Listed below are T cell receptor beta chains from one sample, sequenced in a study of T cells expressing NK-cell markers. TCRdb reprocessed the 5' RACE reads and keeps a single row for each CDR3 protein, giving no DNA. This sample contains about 460,000 distinct CDR3 sequences. Sequencing input: blood T cells: a sorted CD56 or NKG2C T cell subset, CD4+ or CD8+ T cells, or bulk PBMC T cells (not recorded which). All receptors come from a woman in her forties or fifties in good health. Both conserved end residues are part of each CDR3. Fields, in order: J gene, V gene, CDR3 protein.

>TRBJ2-1|TRBV5-1
CASSSGLAGEIYNEQFF
>TRBJ2-1|TRBV19
CASSIFVHEQFF
>TRBJ2-1|TRBV29-1
CSVEGTRTSGSSEQFF
>TRBJ2-1|TRBV24-1
CATSDSGTSGSPWNEQFF
>TRBJ2-1|TRBV6-1
CASTNVPYFNEQFF
>TRBJ1-1|TRBV6-5
CASRPGHLGTEAFF
>TRBJ2-5|TRBV7-2
CASSSPSGGVLGTQYF
>TRBJ2-1|TRBV2
CASRAGVSSNEQFF
>TRBJ2-2|TRBV24-1
CATSDLRASGSNTGELFF
>TRBJ2-1|TRBV10-3
CAISPGTIYNEQFF
>TRBJ2-3|TRBV5-1
CASSISSDTQYF
>TRBJ2-7|TRBV5-1
CASTDGDTYEQYF
>TRBJ1-5|TRBV12-3/TRBV12-4
CASSPDPVGQPQHF
>TRBJ2-1|TRBV5-1
CASSLVGTPGINEQFF
>TRBJ2-5|TRBV7-2
CASSKGNSLSSGLAGETQYF
>TRBJ2-7|TRBV5-1
CASSGGVAGEQYF